Listed below are T cell receptor beta chains from one sample, sequenced in a study of T-cell memory formation after mild COVID-19. TCRdb re-called the 5' RACE reads with MiXCR, one entry per CDR3 protein. The data hold 300,000 to 400,000 distinct CDR3 sequences, with roughly an eighth observed a single time. Sequenced: PBMCs or a T cell subset sorted from them (not recorded which). These receptors all stem from a man between 18 and 29 years old who had mild COVID-19 (a few samples of this study predate the infection). Cell type and time point are not known. Each CDR3 is given with its conserved first and last residue. Fields, in order: CDR3 protein, CDR3 DNA, CDR3 length, V gene, J gene, D gene, clone size. The D gene is left open where the match is weak. Size is stated for part of the rows, as once, few or many counts, or as a class when the clone is expanded.

CASRAGTGTGNEKLFF	TGTGCCAGCAGAGCCGGCACCGGGACAGGGAATGAAAAACTGTTTTTT	16	TRBV6-1	TRBJ1-4	TRBD1	few
CATSDLGGSGPDRPTDTQYF	TGTGCCACCAGTGATTTAGGGGGCTCAGGCCCGGATCGACCCACAGATACGCAGTATTTT	20	TRBV24-1	TRBJ2-3	TRBD1	NA
CASSPGQGGSYEQYF	TGTGCCAGTAGCCCCGGACAGGGAGGCTCCTACGAGCAGTACTTC	15	TRBV19	TRBJ2-7	TRBD1	many
CASSLRQGAGIGKLFF	TGCGCCAGCAGCTTACGACAGGGGGCAGGAATAGGAAAACTGTTTTTT	16	TRBV5-1	TRBJ1-4	TRBD1	few
CSVVFDYGYTF	TGCAGCGTTGTATTCGACTATGGCTACACCTTC	11	TRBV29-1	TRBJ1-2	NA	few
CASSTGTGGKGYTF	TGTGCCAGCAGCACCGGGACAGGGGGCAAGGGCTACACCTTC	14	TRBV11-2	TRBJ1-2	TRBD1	few
CASSEVDSNTGELFF	TGTGCCAGCAGTGAGGTCGACAGTAACACCGGGGAGCTGTTTTTT	15	TRBV25-1	TRBJ2-2	NA	few
CASRGTGVGYGYTF	TGTGCCAGCAGAGGGACAGGGGTTGGCTATGGCTACACCTTC	14	TRBV28	TRBJ1-2	TRBD1	few
CASSQHKVASGGRRYQETQYF	TGCGCCAGCAGCCAACATAAGGTGGCTAGCGGGGGGCGGAGGTACCAAGAGACCCAGTACTTC	21	TRBV4-3	TRBJ2-5	TRBD2	few
CASSRQPGEAFF	TGTGCCAGCAGTAGACAGCCGGGGGAAGCTTTCTTT	12	TRBV6-2/TRBV6-3	TRBJ1-1	NA	few
CASSQVGGGGGQPQHF	TGTGCCAGCAGCCAAGTTGGAGGGGGTGGGGGTCAGCCCCAGCATTTT	16	TRBV4-2	TRBJ1-5	NA	few
CASSPAAGGLPETQYF	TGCGCCAGCAGCCCCGCTGCGGGGGGGCTTCCGGAGACCCAGTACTTC	16	TRBV4-3	TRBJ2-5	TRBD2	NA
CASGQQRGKETQYF	TGCGCCAGCGGACAACAAAGGGGGAAAGAGACCCAGTACTTC	14	TRBV5-1	TRBJ2-5	NA	few
CASSLYSGGERDTQYF	TGTGCCAGCAGCCTATATAGCGGGGGGGAACGAGATACGCAGTATTTT	16	TRBV11-2	TRBJ2-3	TRBD2	few
CAISDWTSGGRSYEQYF	TGTGCCATCAGTGACTGGACTAGCGGGGGCCGCTCCTACGAGCAGTACTTC	17	TRBV10-3	TRBJ2-7	TRBD2	many
CASHIGIEQFF	TGTGCCTCCCATATCGGGATTGAGCAGTTCTTC	11	TRBV24-1	TRBJ2-1	NA	NA
CASSWDRGNQPQHF	TGTGCCAGCAGTTGGGACAGGGGGAATCAGCCCCAGCATTTT	14	TRBV6-6	TRBJ1-5	TRBD1	few
CASSPSTLYGYTF	TGTGCCAGCAGCCCCAGTACCCTCTATGGCTACACCTTC	13	TRBV5-5	TRBJ1-2	NA	few
CASSFDRGPTYEQYF	TGTGCCAGCAGCTTCGACAGGGGGCCGACCTACGAGCAGTACTTC	15	TRBV7-9	TRBJ2-7	TRBD1	NA
CASSWTGTTGELFF	TGTGCCAGCAGCTGGACAGGGACGACCGGGGAGCTGTTTTTT	14	TRBV12-3/TRBV12-4	TRBJ2-2	TRBD1	NA
CATSRAARERDTQYF	TGTGCCACCAGCAGAGCTGCTAGAGAGCGGGATACGCAGTATTTT	15	TRBV15	TRBJ2-3	NA	NA
CASSDSYRGNEQFF	TGTGCCAGCAGTGACTCATACAGGGGCAATGAGCAGTTCTTC	14	TRBV6-4	TRBJ2-1	TRBD1	NA
CASSAGLAGEETQYF	TGTGCCAGCAGCGCCGGACTAGCGGGGGAGGAGACCCAGTACTTC	15	TRBV7-2	TRBJ2-5	TRBD2	few
CAITQTGTGGGYNTEAFF	TGTGCCATCACCCAGACAGGGACTGGGGGGGGTTATAACACTGAAGCTTTCTTT	18	TRBV10-3	TRBJ1-1	TRBD1	few
CASSLRSGGLQETQYF	TGTGCCAGCAGCTTACGGAGCGGGGGGTTACAAGAGACCCAGTACTTC	16	TRBV11-2	TRBJ2-5	TRBD2	few
CASSGKRGIETQYF	TGTGCCAGCAGCGGGAAGCGGGGGATTGAGACCCAGTACTTC	14	TRBV5-6	TRBJ2-5	TRBD2	NA
CSARRRTGSEPQHF	TGCAGTGCTAGAAGAAGGACAGGGAGTGAGCCCCAGCATTTT	14	TRBV20-1	TRBJ1-5	TRBD1	NA
CAISEPTAGLTQYF	TGTGCCATCAGTGAACCCACAGCGGGGCTGACCCAGTACTTC	14	TRBV10-3	TRBJ2-5	TRBD2	NA
CASRPTGVETQYF	TGTGCCAGCAGGCCGACAGGGGTAGAGACCCAGTACTTC	13	TRBV12-3/TRBV12-4	TRBJ2-5	TRBD1	few
CASSDVGRVRVHEQFF	TGTGCCAGCAGTGACGTTGGCAGGGTAAGGGTCCATGAGCAGTTCTTC	16	TRBV2	TRBJ2-1	NA	NA
CASSLSGGPYNEQFF	TGTGCCAGCAGCCTTAGCGGGGGTCCCTACAATGAGCAGTTCTTC	15	TRBV9	TRBJ2-1	TRBD2	many